This T cell receptor beta chain was obtained from a study of OX40 agonist ivuxolimab in advanced cancers. TCRdb's copy holds only in-frame clones and misses some; the assay was immunoSEQ multiplex PCR. The sample consists of 90,000 to 95,000 clones, roughly 84% of them appearing once. The CDR3 covers 16 residues. V shed 5 bases and J 2 bases; nucleotides not matched to a gene: 9. Germline lookup yields CDR1 LNHDA and CDR2 SQIVND (reference sequence). Specimen: CD4+ or CD8+ T cells sorted from blood, collected in a trial of the OX40 agonist ivuxolimab. J is TRBJ2-4 and V is TRBV19; 7 bases align to TRBD1. The clonotype comes from an adult with an advanced solid tumor such as melanoma, head and neck, liver or kidney cancer. The CDR3 region is CASSSPGQTTKNIQYF. The DNA of the CDR3 is TGTGCCAGTAGTTCTCCGGGACAGACCACCAAAAACATTCAGTACTTC.